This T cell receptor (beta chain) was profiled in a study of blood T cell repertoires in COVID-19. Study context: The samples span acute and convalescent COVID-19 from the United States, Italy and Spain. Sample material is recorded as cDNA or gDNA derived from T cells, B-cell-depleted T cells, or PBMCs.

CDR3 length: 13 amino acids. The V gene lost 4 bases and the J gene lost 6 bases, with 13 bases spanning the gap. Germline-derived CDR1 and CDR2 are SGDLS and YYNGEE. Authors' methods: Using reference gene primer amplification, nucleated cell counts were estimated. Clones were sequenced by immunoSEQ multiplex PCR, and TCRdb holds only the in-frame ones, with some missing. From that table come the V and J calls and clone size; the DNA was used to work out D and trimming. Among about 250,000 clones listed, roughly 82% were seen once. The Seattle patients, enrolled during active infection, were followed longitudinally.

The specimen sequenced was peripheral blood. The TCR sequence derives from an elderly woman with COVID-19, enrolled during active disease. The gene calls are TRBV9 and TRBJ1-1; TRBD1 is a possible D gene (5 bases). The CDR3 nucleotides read TGTGCCAGCAGCTTAGTGGGGGGAGCTGAAGCTTTCTTT. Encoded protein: CASSLVGGAEAFF.